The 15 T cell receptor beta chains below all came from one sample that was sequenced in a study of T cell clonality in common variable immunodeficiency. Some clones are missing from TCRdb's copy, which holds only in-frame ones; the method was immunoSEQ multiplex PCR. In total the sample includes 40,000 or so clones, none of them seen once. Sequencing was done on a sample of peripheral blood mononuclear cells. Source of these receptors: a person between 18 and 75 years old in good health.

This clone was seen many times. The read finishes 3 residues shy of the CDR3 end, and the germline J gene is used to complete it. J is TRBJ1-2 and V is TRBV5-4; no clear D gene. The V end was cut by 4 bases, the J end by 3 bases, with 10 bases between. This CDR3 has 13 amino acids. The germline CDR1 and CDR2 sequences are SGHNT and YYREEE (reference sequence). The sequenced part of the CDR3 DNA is TGTGCCAGCAGCCCCTACTTGGACTATGGC. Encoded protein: CASSPYLDYG. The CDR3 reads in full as CASSPYLDYGYTF.

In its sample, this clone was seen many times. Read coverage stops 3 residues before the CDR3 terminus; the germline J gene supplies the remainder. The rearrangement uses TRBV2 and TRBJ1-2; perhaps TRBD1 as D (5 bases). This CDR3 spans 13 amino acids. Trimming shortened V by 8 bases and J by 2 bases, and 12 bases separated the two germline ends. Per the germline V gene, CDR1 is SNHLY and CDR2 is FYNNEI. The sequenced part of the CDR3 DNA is TGTGCCAGCCACCGGGACTCCAACTATGGC. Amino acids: CASHRDSNYG. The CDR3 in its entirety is CASHRDSNYGYTF.

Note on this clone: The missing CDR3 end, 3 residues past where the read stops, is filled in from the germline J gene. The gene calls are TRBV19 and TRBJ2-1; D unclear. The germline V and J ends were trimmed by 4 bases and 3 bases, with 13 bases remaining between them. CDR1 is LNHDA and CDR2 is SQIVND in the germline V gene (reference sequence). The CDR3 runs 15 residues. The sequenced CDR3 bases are TGTGCCAGTAGTACCACTTCCTCACGCTACAATGAG. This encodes CASSTTSSRYNE. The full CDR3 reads CASSTTSSRYNEQFF.

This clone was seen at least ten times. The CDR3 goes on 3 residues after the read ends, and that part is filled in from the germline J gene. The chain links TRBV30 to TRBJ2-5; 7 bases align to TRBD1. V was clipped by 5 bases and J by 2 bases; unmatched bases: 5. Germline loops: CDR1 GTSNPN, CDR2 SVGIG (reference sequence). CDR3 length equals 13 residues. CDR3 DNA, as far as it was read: TGTGCCTGGGACAGGGAGAGTCAAGAGACC. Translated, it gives CAWDRESQET. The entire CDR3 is CAWDRESQETQYF.

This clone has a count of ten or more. CDR3 DNA, as far as it was read: TGTGCCAGTAGTAGAAACAGGGAGGGTACG. Its translation: CASSRNREGT. The whole CDR3 reads CASSRNREGTQYF. V usage is TRBV19 and J usage is TRBJ2-3; D is possibly TRBD2 (7 bases). The read ends 3 residues early relative to the CDR3; the germline J gene fills the gap. Trimming removed 4 bases at V and 8 bases at J, with 13 bases between. Germline V lookup: CDR1 LNHDA, CDR2 SQIVND (reference sequence). CDR3 length equals 13 residues.

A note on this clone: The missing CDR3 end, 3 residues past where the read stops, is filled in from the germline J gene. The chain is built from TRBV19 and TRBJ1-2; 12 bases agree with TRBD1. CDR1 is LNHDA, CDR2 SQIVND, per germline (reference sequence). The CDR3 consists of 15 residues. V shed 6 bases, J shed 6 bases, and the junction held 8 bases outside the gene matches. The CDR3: CASSSGTGGFDGYTF. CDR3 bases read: TGTGCCAGTAGCAGCGGGACAGGGGGCTTCGATGGC.

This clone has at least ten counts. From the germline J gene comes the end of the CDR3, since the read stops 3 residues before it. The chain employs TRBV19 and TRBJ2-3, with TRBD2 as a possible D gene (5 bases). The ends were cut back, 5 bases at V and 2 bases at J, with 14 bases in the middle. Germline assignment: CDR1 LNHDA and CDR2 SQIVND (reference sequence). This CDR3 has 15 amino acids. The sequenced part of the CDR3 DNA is TGTGCCAGTAGTTGGAACCTAGCAAACACAGATACG. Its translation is CASSWNLANTDT. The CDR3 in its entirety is CASSWNLANTDTQYF. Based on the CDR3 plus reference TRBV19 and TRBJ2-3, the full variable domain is DGGITQSPKYLFRKEGQNVTLSCEQNLNHDAMYWYRQDPGQGLRLIYYSQIVNDFQKGDIAEGYSVSREKKESFPLTVTSAQKNPTAFYLCASSWNLANTDTQYFGPGTRLTVL.

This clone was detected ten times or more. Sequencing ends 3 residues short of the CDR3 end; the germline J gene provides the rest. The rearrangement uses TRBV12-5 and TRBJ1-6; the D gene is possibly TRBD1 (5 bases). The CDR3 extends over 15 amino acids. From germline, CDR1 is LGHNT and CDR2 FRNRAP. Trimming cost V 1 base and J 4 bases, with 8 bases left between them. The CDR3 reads CASGLGQGYNSPLHF. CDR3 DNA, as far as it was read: TGTGCTAGTGGTTTGGGGCAGGGATATAATTCACCC.

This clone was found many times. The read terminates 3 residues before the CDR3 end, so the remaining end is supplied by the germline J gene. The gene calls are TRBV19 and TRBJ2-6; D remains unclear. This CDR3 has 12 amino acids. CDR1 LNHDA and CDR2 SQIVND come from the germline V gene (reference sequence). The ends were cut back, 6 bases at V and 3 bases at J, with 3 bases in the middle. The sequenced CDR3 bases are TGTGCCAGTAGCTATGGGGCCAACGTC. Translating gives CASSYGANV. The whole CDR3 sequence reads CASSYGANVLTF.

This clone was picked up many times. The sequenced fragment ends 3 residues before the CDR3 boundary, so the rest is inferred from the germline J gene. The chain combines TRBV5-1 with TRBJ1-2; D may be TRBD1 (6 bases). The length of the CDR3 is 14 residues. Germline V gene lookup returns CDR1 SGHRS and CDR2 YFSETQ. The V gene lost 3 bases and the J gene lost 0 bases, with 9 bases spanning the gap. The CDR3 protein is CASSSTGSNYGYTF. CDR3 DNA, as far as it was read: TGCGCCAGCAGCTCGACAGGATCTAACTATGGC.

The sequenced part of the CDR3 DNA is TGCGCCAGCAGCCCTAGAGAGGGGGCGCGGGGC. Amino acid sequence: CASSPREGARG. The full CDR3 reads CASSPREGARGYTF. V is TRBV5-1 and J is TRBJ1-2; 7 positions agree with TRBD1. The read ends 3 residues before the CDR3 terminus; that terminus is restored from the germline J gene. Germline V gene sequence: CDR1 SGHRS, CDR2 YFSETQ. This CDR3 is built from 14 residues.

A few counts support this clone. The CDR3 bases that were read are TGTGCCAGCAGTGATCCGGAGGGACAGTTGCTTAACTATGGC. It yields the protein CASSDPEGQLLNYG. The entire CDR3 protein reads CASSDPEGQLLNYGYTF. The V call is TRBV2, the J call TRBJ1-2; 7 bases fit TRBD1. The read falls 3 residues short of the CDR3 end, and the missing part is taken from the germline J gene. Trimming removed 3 bases from V and 1 base from J; junction bases left unmatched: 11. Germline V gives CDR1 SNHLY, CDR2 FYNNEI. CDR3 length: 17 residues.

CDR3 sequence: CASSIAQGLVYEQYF. Incomplete CDR3 DNA: TGTGCCAGTAGTATAGCTCAGGGGCTGGTGTACGAG. The J gene is TRBJ2-7, the V gene TRBV19; tentatively, D is TRBD1 (6 bases). The CDR3 end falls 3 residues outside the read, so it is completed with the germline J gene. CDR1 and CDR2 from the germline V gene are LNHDA and SQIVND (reference sequence). Between the trimmed V and J ends, which lost 1 base and 4 bases, there was a span of 14 bases. The CDR3 is 15 amino acids.

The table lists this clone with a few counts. The CDR3 DNA, read in part, is TGTGCCAGCAGCTCCCTAGCGGGGGGGCGGTACAATGAG. Its translation is CASSSLAGGRYNE. The full CDR3 sequence reads CASSSLAGGRYNEQFF. The chain couples TRBV7-6 to TRBJ2-1; 12 bases are shared with TRBD2. The read halts 3 residues ahead of the CDR3 end, with the missing end drawn from the germline J gene. The CDR3 has 16 residues. V lost 4 bases, J lost 4 bases, and 5 bases stayed unmatched. Germline V gene lookup returns CDR1 SGHVS and CDR2 FNYEAQ.

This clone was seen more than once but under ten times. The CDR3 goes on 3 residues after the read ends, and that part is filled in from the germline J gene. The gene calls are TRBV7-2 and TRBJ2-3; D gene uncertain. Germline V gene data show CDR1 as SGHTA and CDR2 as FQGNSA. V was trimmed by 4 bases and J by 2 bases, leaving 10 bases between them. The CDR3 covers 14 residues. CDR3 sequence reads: CASSSRTTTDTQYF. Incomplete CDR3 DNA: TGTGCCAGCAGCTCGCGAACCACCACAGATACG.